The entry that follows covers one TCR beta chain sequence. Original processing methods: Using reference gene primer amplification, nucleated cell counts were estimated. Assay: immunoSEQ multiplex PCR; the TCRdb copy retains only in-frame clones and omits some. That table supplies the V and J calls and clone size; D and trimming were determined from the DNA. This sample has 100,000 to 150,000 clones, with more than 75% found just once. The sample is drawn from a study of blood T cell repertoires in COVID-19. Looking at the study overall: The study drew acute and convalescent COVID-19 samples from the United States, Italy and Spain. PBMCs, B-cell-depleted T cells, or T cells were the source of the cDNA or gDNA that made up the material.

The CDR3 runs to 18 residues. The V segment lost 0 bases and the J segment 7 bases; nucleotides outside the gene matches: 9. Germline V lookup: CDR1 KGHDR, CDR2 SFDVKD. The specimen sequenced was peripheral blood. The gene calls are TRBV24-1 and TRBJ2-2; 11 bases line up with TRBD2. The TCR sequence derives from a man aged 45 to 65 with acute or convalescent COVID-19. DNA of the CDR3: TGTGCCACCAGTGATTTGCCCAATGCTAGCGGGAGGAACGGGGAGCTGTTTTTT. It specifies CATSDLPNASGRNGELFF.